Shown below are 28 T cell receptor beta chains from a single sample sequenced in a study of T cells in localized non-small cell lung cancer. The repertoire was sequenced with immunoSEQ multiplex PCR; TCRdb's copy has only in-frame clones and lacks some. This table has just under 35,000 clones, approximately 90% appearing once. The sequences come from peripheral blood mononuclear cells, collected before any cancer treatment. These receptors originate from a female donor of 60 years or more with stage II lung adenocarcinoma.

The rearrangement joins TRBV6-1 to TRBJ2-1; D unresolved. Germline assignment: CDR1 MNHNS and CDR2 SASEGT. V lost 4 bases and J lost 10, with 17 bases in between. CDR3 length: 14 amino acids. CDR3 sequence reads: CASSGLWPNPEQFF. DNA of the CDR3: TGTGCCAGCAGTGGCCTGTGGCCCAACCCCGAGCAGTTCTTC.

The chain recombines TRBV16 with TRBJ2-7; D might be TRBD2 (6 bases). Trimming shortened V by 0 bases and J by 7 bases, and 13 bases separated the two germline ends. The CDR3 extends over 14 amino acids. Germline loops: CDR1 KGHSY, CDR2 FQNENV. The CDR3 is CASSQSGGAGEQYF. For the CDR3, the DNA is TGTGCCAGCAGCCAATCTGGAGGGGCGGGGGAGCAGTACTTC.

This sequence joins TRBV5-1 and TRBJ1-1, with 10 positions matching TRBD1. The CDR3 extends over 15 amino acids. Germline V gives CDR1 SGHRS, CDR2 YFSETQ. J lost 3 bases, V lost 1 base, and 3 bases had no gene match. This CDR3 is CASSLIGTGDTEAFF. For the CDR3, the DNA is TGCGCCAGCAGCTTGATCGGGACAGGGGACACTGAAGCTTTCTTT.

The rearrangement uses TRBV5-4 and TRBJ1-2, with D possibly matching TRBD1 (5 bases). V was trimmed by 5 bases and J by 8 bases, leaving 19 bases between them. CDR1 is SGHNT and CDR2 is YYREEE in the germline V gene (reference sequence). The CDR3 totals 14 residues. Written as DNA, the CDR3 is TGTGCCAGCAGGTCTGGTCAGACGGAGGGGGGCTACACCTTC. Protein: CASRSGQTEGGYTF.

J is TRBJ2-7 and V is TRBV5-5, with D maybe TRBD1 (6 bases). The CDR3 is made up of 13 amino acids. CDR1 and CDR2 from the germline V gene are SGHKS and YYEKEE (reference sequence). Trimming removed 0 bases from V and 6 bases from J, with 10 bases in between. This CDR3 reads CASSLVQGGEQYF. The CDR3 region has the DNA TGTGCCAGCAGCTTGGTACAGGGTGGCGAGCAGTACTTC.

The V call is TRBV28, the J call TRBJ1-1, with 8 bases matching TRBD1. The CDR3 totals 14 residues. Germline CDR1 reads MDHEN; CDR2 reads SYDVKM. V trimming: 6 bases; J trimming: 3 bases; junction bases outside the gene matches: 6. DNA for the CDR3: TGTGCCAGCAGACCAGGGGGCGCCCACACTGAAGCTTTCTTT. Its translation is CASRPGGAHTEAFF.

V is TRBV5-6 and J is TRBJ2-1; D may be TRBD1 (5 bases). Trimming cost V 1 base and J 4 bases, with 6 bases left between them. The CDR3 loop spans 13 amino acids. The germline gives CDR1 SGHDT, CDR2 YYEEEE. CDR3 loop: CASSLQGYNEQFF. As DNA, the CDR3 is TGTGCCAGCAGCTTGCAGGGTTACAATGAGCAGTTCTTC.

The chain couples TRBV5-1 to TRBJ1-6; D uncertain. In germline, CDR1 is SGHRS, CDR2 YFSETQ. The CDR3 contains 15 residues. The ends were cut back, 0 bases at V and 7 bases at J, with 11 bases in the middle. The CDR3 sequence is CASSLGSVNNSPLHF. DNA for the CDR3: TGCGCCAGCAGCTTGGGGTCCGTTAACAATTCACCCCTCCACTTT.

The chain carries TRBV7-2 and TRBJ1-1, with unresolved D. CDR1 is SGHTA, CDR2 FQGNSA, per germline. The CDR3 consists of 12 residues. V was cut by 5 bases and J by 6 bases, with 10 bases left in between. This CDR3 reads CASSPYSAEAFF. The CDR3 DNA reads TGTGCCAGCAGCCCCTACAGTGCTGAAGCTTTCTTT.

This chain links TRBV28 with TRBJ1-4, with a tentative D call TRBD1 (5 bases). The CDR3 contains 13 residues. V dropped 8 bases and J dropped 6 bases, with 13 bases sitting between them. Germline lookup yields CDR1 MDHEN and CDR2 SYDVKM. CDR3 region: CASSLGGDEKLFF. As DNA, the CDR3 is TGTGCCAGCTCCCTGGGGGGGGATGAAAAACTGTTTTTT.

The gene calls are TRBV2 and TRBJ2-3; D is perhaps TRBD1 (6 bases). Trimming stripped 7 bases from V and 3 bases from J, with 11 bases between. Germline V CDR1 and CDR2: SNHLY, FYNNEI. This CDR3 is 13 amino acids long. The CDR3 reads CASISGVTDTQYF. The DNA for the CDR3 is TGTGCCAGCATATCAGGGGTAACAGATACGCAGTATTTT.

The chain couples TRBV6-5 to TRBJ2-7, with 9 bases that match TRBD1. The V segment lost 0 bases and the J segment 2 bases; nucleotides outside the gene matches: 2. The CDR3 has 15 amino acids. The germline V gene has CDR1 MNHEY and CDR2 SVGAGI. DNA for the CDR3: TGTGCCAGCAGTTACTCGCGGACAGGGGCCTACGAGCAGTACTTC. As protein: CASSYSRTGAYEQYF.

The rearrangement links TRBV20-1 to TRBJ1-1; D unresolved. Deletions cut 5 bases from V and 9 bases from J, with 13 bases between. This CDR3 comprises 11 residues. The germline V gene encodes CDR1 DFQATT and CDR2 SNEGSKA (reference sequence). The CDR3 loop reads CSASHSSKAFF. CDR3 in DNA: TGCAGTGCTTCCCACTCAAGTAAAGCTTTCTTT.

The CDR3 coding sequence is TGTGCCTGGAGTAAACACCTCGGCAATCAGCCCCAGCATTTT. Protein product: CAWSKHLGNQPQHF. The chain employs TRBV30 and TRBJ1-5; no firm D call. Looked up from germline, CDR1 is GTSNPN and CDR2 is SVGIG (reference sequence). Between the trimmed V and J ends, which lost 2 bases and 2 bases, there was a span of 10 bases. This CDR3 comprises 14 residues.

This clone was picked up one time. The chain has TRBV7-2 and TRBJ2-5, with 7 positions matching TRBD2. Per germline, CDR1 SGHTA and CDR2 FQGNSA. J gave up 0 bases and V 5 bases, and 6 bases lay outside the gene matches. CDR3 length: 15 residues. The CDR3 sequence is CASSLSGGYQETQYF. The CDR3 nucleotides are TGTGCCAGCAGCCTCTCCGGGGGGTACCAAGAGACCCAGTACTTC.

The chain employs TRBV6-1 and TRBJ1-4; TRBD1 agrees at 8 bases. J lost 6 bases, V lost 10 bases, and 10 bases had no gene match. The CDR3 is 14 amino acids. Germline V lookup: CDR1 MNHNS, CDR2 SASEGT. CDR3 amino acids: CATFPGTGHEKLFF. CDR3 sequence (DNA): TGTGCCACCTTCCCCGGGACAGGTCATGAAAAACTGTTTTTT.

The chain couples TRBV7-2 to TRBJ1-1; D remains unclear. This CDR3 has 13 amino acids. Germline V gene sequence: CDR1 SGHTA, CDR2 FQGNSA. The V and J ends lost 5 bases and 3 bases respectively, with 10 bases between them. CDR3: CASSARQDTEAFF. The CDR3 nucleotides read TGTGCCAGCAGCGCGAGGCAGGACACTGAAGCTTTCTTT.

The J gene is TRBJ1-5, the V gene TRBV28; no clear D. V shed 3 bases and J shed 6 bases, with 9 bases lying between them. The germline V gene encodes CDR1 MDHEN and CDR2 SYDVKM. This CDR3 is built from 13 residues. The CDR3 DNA follows: TGTGCCAGCAGTTTCCCCGTGGGTCAGCCCCAGCATTTT. It codes for CASSFPVGQPQHF.

J is TRBJ1-6 and V is TRBV6-1; D remains unclear. Germline V gives CDR1 MNHNS, CDR2 SASEGT. V lost 1 base, J lost 0 bases, and 4 bases lay in between. The CDR3 has 15 residues. Here the CDR3 DNA reads TGTGCCAGCAGTGAAGAGAGCTCCTATAATTCACCCCTCCACTTT. Residues: CASSEESSYNSPLHF.

The chain combines TRBV11-2 with TRBJ2-1, with TRBD2 matching over 11 bases. Trimming cost V 5 bases and J 4 bases; bases outside gene matches: 7. This CDR3 has 16 residues. Germline assignment: CDR1 SGHAT and CDR2 FQNNGV. The CDR3 protein is CASSLSGLAGYNEQFF. The DNA for the CDR3 is TGTGCCAGCAGCCTTTCCGGACTAGCGGGTTACAATGAGCAGTTCTTC.

V usage is TRBV18 and J usage is TRBJ2-4; tentatively, D is TRBD1 or TRBD2 (5 bases each). Germline V gene data show CDR1 as KGHSH and CDR2 as LQKENI. The CDR3 loop spans 14 amino acids. Trimming pared 3 bases from V and 5 bases from J, leaving 11 bases between. The CDR3 sequence: CASSPAGTENIQYF. The CDR3 nucleotides are TGTGCCAGCTCACCCGCCGGGACGGAAAACATTCAGTACTTC. Full variable domain (outside the CDR3, taken from reference TRBV18 and TRBJ2-4): NAGVMQNPRHLVRRRGQEARLRCSPMKGHSHVYWYRQLPEEGLKFMVYLQKENIIDESGMPKERFSAEFPKEGPSILRIQQVVRGDSAAYFCASSPAGTENIQYFGAGTRLSVL.

This clone was found once. The V and J genes are TRBV6-1 and TRBJ2-5; 9 bases are a match to TRBD2. With 7 bases clipped from V and 2 bases from J, the junction kept 8 bases outside the gene matches. Germline V gene lookup returns CDR1 MNHNS and CDR2 SASEGT. The CDR3 runs 15 residues. CDR3 in amino acids: CASTKLAGDQETQYF. CDR3 sequence (DNA): TGTGCCAGCACCAAACTAGCGGGCGATCAAGAGACCCAGTACTTC.

The chain employs TRBV1 and TRBJ1-5; the D call TRBD1 from the table was never checked on the DNA. TRBV1 is annotated as a pseudogene. The CDR3 contains 19 residues. The CDR3 DNA sequence: TGCACCAGCAGCCAAGATAGAGGGTCCAGGGGCGCAGGCAATCAGCCCCAGCATTTT. It is translated as CTSSQDRGSRGAGNQPQHF.

This chain links TRBV4-1 with TRBJ1-4; weak D call: TRBD1 (5 bases). Trimming stripped 3 bases from V and 5 bases from J, with 10 bases between. Germline V gives CDR1 MGHRA, CDR2 YSYEKL. The CDR3 is 14 amino acids. The CDR3 coding sequence is TGCGCCAGCAGCCAGGGACGGCTAAATGAAAAACTGTTTTTT. Protein: CASSQGRLNEKLFF.

This sequence joins TRBV30 and TRBJ2-7; D is perhaps TRBD1 (6 bases). Germline lookup yields CDR1 GTSNPN and CDR2 SVGIG (reference sequence). V was clipped by 3 bases and J by 6 bases, with 15 bases between them. The CDR3 consists of 13 residues. CDR3 amino acids: CAWSFLDSTEQYF. CDR3 DNA: TGTGCCTGGAGCTTTTTGGACAGTACCGAGCAGTACTTC.

This clone was picked up a small number of times. The chain has TRBV5-4 and TRBJ2-7; D might be TRBD1 (5 bases). V was cut by 4 bases and J by 7 bases, with 18 bases left in between. The CDR3 totals 14 residues. Germline CDR1 and CDR2: SGHNT and YYREEE (reference sequence). The CDR3 reads CASSKGYQDGEQYF. DNA for the CDR3: TGTGCCAGCAGCAAGGGGTATCAAGATGGGGAGCAGTACTTC.

J is TRBJ2-7 and V is TRBV5-1, with a possible D match to TRBD1 (6 bases). The ends were cut back, 4 bases at V and 5 bases at J, with 13 bases in the middle. Germline V gene lookup returns CDR1 SGHRS and CDR2 YFSETQ. The CDR3 loop spans 13 amino acids. The CDR3: CASSLQGLDEQYF. In nucleotides, the CDR3 is TGCGCCAGCAGCCTACAGGGTCTCGACGAGCAGTACTTC.

CDR3 sequence: CASSLTDSNTEAFF. The DNA of the CDR3 is TGTGCCAGCTCGCTGACGGACTCGAACACTGAAGCTTTCTTT. The chain employs TRBV18 and TRBJ1-1; D remains ambiguous. Trimming left V 6 bases short and J 1 base short, with 12 bases between. There are 14 residues in the CDR3. Germline V gene lookup returns CDR1 KGHSH and CDR2 LQKENI.